This TCR beta chain stems from a study of cytomegalovirus exposure and HLA in healthy donors. The method was immunoSEQ multiplex PCR; TCRdb's version includes in-frame clones alone and lacks a portion of them. The table records roughly 300,000 clones, roughly 90% of them present only once. In the case of this clone: The antigen remains undetermined.

Notes on the study in general: The study designated about 180 TCR beta chains cytomegalovirus-associated. The tendency of first-cohort TCR clusters to co-occur in the 120 or so validation repertoires was identified by a subsequent analysis.

Trimming pared 1 base from V and 2 bases from J, leaving 8 bases between. From germline, CDR1 is LGHNA and CDR2 YSLEER. The CDR3 covers 14 residues. The sequence came from a young woman in good health and CMV-seronegative. V and J are TRBV4-3 and TRBJ1-2, with D perhaps TRBD1 (6 bases). Sequenced sample: PBMCs. The CDR3 here is CASSQATGNYGYTF. DNA for the CDR3: TGCGCCAGCAGCCAAGCTACAGGGAACTATGGCTACACCTTC.